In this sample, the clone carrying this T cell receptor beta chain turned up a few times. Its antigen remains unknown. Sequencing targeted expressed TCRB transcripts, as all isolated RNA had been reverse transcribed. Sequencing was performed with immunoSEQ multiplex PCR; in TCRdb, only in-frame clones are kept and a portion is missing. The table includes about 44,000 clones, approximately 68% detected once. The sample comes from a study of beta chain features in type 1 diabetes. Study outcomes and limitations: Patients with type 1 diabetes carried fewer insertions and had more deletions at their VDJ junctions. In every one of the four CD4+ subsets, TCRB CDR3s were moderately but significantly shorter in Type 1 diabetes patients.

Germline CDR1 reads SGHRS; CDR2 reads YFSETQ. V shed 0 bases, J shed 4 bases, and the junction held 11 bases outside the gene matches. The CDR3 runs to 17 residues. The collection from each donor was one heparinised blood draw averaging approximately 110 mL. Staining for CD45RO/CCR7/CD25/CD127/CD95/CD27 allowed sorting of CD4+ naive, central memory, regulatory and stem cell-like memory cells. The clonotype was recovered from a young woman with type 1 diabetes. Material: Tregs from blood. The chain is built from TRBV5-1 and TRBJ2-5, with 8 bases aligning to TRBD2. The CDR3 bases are TGCGCCAGCAGCTTGGCCGGGGGGACTAGTAGGGGAGAGACCCAGTACTTC. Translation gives CASSLAGGTSRGETQYF.